Sequencing of this T cell receptor (beta chain) was carried out in a study of blood T cell repertoires in COVID-19. Whole-study context: Collection of acute and convalescent COVID-19 samples took place in the United States, Italy and Spain.

The length of the CDR3 is 14 residues. In germline, CDR1 is LNHDA, CDR2 SQIVND (reference sequence). The germline V and J ends were trimmed by 6 bases and 3 bases, with 13 bases remaining between them. Per the authors' pipeline: Researchers report that nucleated cell counts were estimated from reference gene primer amplification. The protocol was immunoSEQ multiplex PCR, while the TCRdb copy is restricted to in-frame clones and leaves out a portion. The V and J calls and clone size are taken from that table; D and trimming were inferred from the DNA. This table holds roughly 130,000 clones, more than 70% found once.

The specimen sequenced was peripheral blood. The sequence was collected from a woman aged 25 to 45 who had recovered from COVID-19. V and J are TRBV19 and TRBJ2-3; tentatively, D is TRBD1 (5 bases). This chain's CDR3 is CASRGRDGTDTQYF. The CDR3 region has the DNA TGTGCCAGTAGGGGCAGGGATGGGACAGATACGCAGTATTTT.